This is a list of T cell receptor beta chains from one sample in a study of technical replicates of blood from a few donors. The data were produced by immunoSEQ multiplex PCR, yet TCRdb's version contains in-frame clones alone and is incomplete. The table has some 77,000 clones, 85% to 95% seen once. Input material: T cells isolated from PBMCs. The receptors come from a human donor in good health. CDR3s include the opening cysteine and the closing phenylalanine or tryptophan.

j_gene: TRBJ2-4
v_gene: TRBV6-5
CDR3aa: CASSSIQDIQYF

j_gene: TRBJ2-7
v_gene: TRBV30
CDR3aa: CAWSWGGQKTHEQYF

j_gene: TRBJ2-1
v_gene: TRBV11-3
CDR3aa: CASSSPGTGIDEQFF

j_gene: TRBJ2-7
v_gene: TRBV30
CDR3aa: CAWSTSSREQYF

j_gene: TRBJ2-3
v_gene: TRBV13
CDR3aa: CASSRTGSTDTQYF

j_gene: TRBJ1-1
v_gene: TRBV11-2
CDR3aa: CASSRNRGINTEAFF

j_gene: TRBJ2-3
v_gene: TRBV5-4
CDR3aa: CASSGTSGSIFTDTQYF

j_gene: TRBJ2-7
v_gene: TRBV29-1
CDR3aa: CSVERTAGASYEQYF

j_gene: TRBJ2-1
v_gene: TRBV29-1
CDR3aa: CSVNPTSGSYNEQFF

j_gene: TRBJ2-1
v_gene: TRBV6-4
CDR3aa: CASSDGQAGYNEQFF

j_gene: TRBJ2-7
v_gene: TRBV4-1
CDR3aa: CASSGRDRGWVEEQYF

j_gene: TRBJ2-7
v_gene: TRBV7-2
CDR3aa: CASGSTGYSYEQYF

j_gene: TRBJ2-5
v_gene: TRBV30
CDR3aa: CAWSVLGETQYF

j_gene: TRBJ2-7
v_gene: TRBV16
CDR3aa: CASSQSWQGPYEQYF

j_gene: TRBJ2-7
v_gene: TRBV21-1
CDR3aa: CASSNGGGREQYF

j_gene: TRBJ1-2
v_gene: TRBV2
CDR3aa: CATNDGNYGYTF

j_gene: TRBJ2-6
v_gene: TRBV7-7
CDR3aa: CASGDRNSGANVLTF

j_gene: TRBJ2-3
v_gene: TRBV30
CDR3aa: CAWSLGLGLADTQYF

j_gene: TRBJ2-7
v_gene: TRBV28
CDR3aa: CASSFPEDYYEQYF

j_gene: TRBJ1-1
v_gene: TRBV14
CDR3aa: CASSPWTGEAFF

j_gene: TRBJ1-1
v_gene: TRBV7-6
CDR3aa: CASSLTDLNTEAFF

j_gene: TRBJ2-3
v_gene: TRBV2
CDR3aa: CASSETGPDTQYF

j_gene: TRBJ2-3
v_gene: TRBV2
CDR3aa: CASSPPEAVYTDTQYF

j_gene: TRBJ2-1
v_gene: TRBV11-1
CDR3aa: CASSPDRGHEQFF

j_gene: TRBJ2-5
v_gene: TRBV7-8
CDR3aa: CASSLGGTKVETQYF

j_gene: TRBJ2-5
v_gene: TRBV19
CDR3aa: CASRGTVKLQETQYF

j_gene: TRBJ1-2
v_gene: TRBV2
CDR3aa: CASSDDRGNGYGYTF

j_gene: TRBJ1-2
v_gene: TRBV5-8
CDR3aa: CASSNSYGDYTF

j_gene: TRBJ2-4
v_gene: TRBV4-1
CDR3aa: CASSPGNIQYF

j_gene: TRBJ2-1
v_gene: TRBV6-5
CDR3aa: CASRLAGLQFF

j_gene: TRBJ1-5
v_gene: TRBV6-1
CDR3aa: CASSESGQGRLPQHF

j_gene: TRBJ2-3
v_gene: TRBV4-1
CDR3aa: CASSQEGLAGDTQYF

j_gene: TRBJ2-7
v_gene: TRBV7-2
CDR3aa: CASSSRSGQSGTYEQYF

j_gene: TRBJ1-2
v_gene: TRBV27
CDR3aa: CASRPLSSLYGYTF

j_gene: TRBJ2-2
v_gene: TRBV7-3
CDR3aa: CASSLGTFGNTGELFF

j_gene: TRBJ2-7
v_gene: TRBV4-2
CDR3aa: CASSQGDRDRDEQYF

j_gene: TRBJ2-7
v_gene: TRBV2
CDR3aa: CASSGGSELHEQYF

j_gene: TRBJ2-3
v_gene: TRBV5-1
CDR3aa: CASSPSGRNTDTQYF

j_gene: TRBJ2-7
v_gene: TRBV6-4
CDR3aa: CASSEQDRPPYEQYF

j_gene: TRBJ2-1
v_gene: TRBV6-6
CDR3aa: CASSSTGGLGRSEQFF

j_gene: TRBJ1-5
v_gene: TRBV27
CDR3aa: CASSIGVGQPQHF

j_gene: TRBJ2-2
v_gene: TRBV28
CDR3aa: CASRLDTTGELFF

j_gene: TRBJ1-4
v_gene: TRBV5-1
CDR3aa: CASSLEYGSEKLFF

j_gene: TRBJ2-2
v_gene: TRBV9
CDR3aa: CASSDYSTSGRGGELFF

j_gene: TRBJ1-1
v_gene: TRBV19
CDR3aa: CASSIDSYPAFF

j_gene: TRBJ2-1
v_gene: TRBV7-2
CDR3aa: CASSPRLAGGPREQFF

j_gene: TRBJ2-3
v_gene: TRBV28
CDR3aa: CASSYRDTDTQYF

j_gene: TRBJ2-7
v_gene: TRBV29-1
CDR3aa: CSVVLDRGYEQYF

j_gene: TRBJ2-1
v_gene: TRBV10-3
CDR3aa: CAISEPLPRLAGGAVDEQFF

j_gene: TRBJ2-7
v_gene: TRBV5-1
CDR3aa: CASSLDASLDEQYF

j_gene: TRBJ2-7
v_gene: TRBV7-9
CDR3aa: CASSLTDAYRGGTYEQYF